The 17 T cell receptor beta chains reported below all come from one sample, sequenced in a study of vaccination and CD4 T cells after COVID-19. The Oncomine TCR Beta short-read assay generated sequence data from the DNA of cultured CD4+ T cells. MiXCR, run by TCRdb on the PCR reads, gives a single entry per CDR3 protein. The sample yields some 13,000 distinct CDR3 sequences, 30% to 35% seen once. These TCRs' antigens remain unknown. Specified treatment: roughly ten-day PBMC culture with coronavirus spike peptide pools or control peptides (ViraFEST assay). Material for sequencing was CD4+ T cells from blood, cultured in vitro. The receptor set was obtained from a human donor who had recovered from COVID-19.

The CDR3 region has the DNA TGTGCCACCGGGTACAAGTGGGAGACCTTCTACGAGCAGTACTTC. Protein product: CATGYKWETFYEQYF. The V call is TRBV15, the J call TRBJ2-7, with D possibly TRBD2 on 5 matching bases. Between the trimmed V and J ends, which lost 8 bases and 3 bases, there was a span of 20 bases. CDR1 and CDR2 from the germline V gene are LNHNV and YYDKDF (reference sequence). CDR3 length: 15 amino acids.

This clonotype was seen a handful of times. The chain couples TRBV7-3 to TRBJ2-5, with 7 bases aligning to TRBD2. Per germline, CDR1 SGHTA and CDR2 FQGTGA. This CDR3 region has 13 residues. The junction had 5 bases not matched to a gene; V was cut back by 5 bases and J by 5 bases. The CDR3 protein is CASSRDYGETQYF. The CDR3 DNA sequence: TGTGCCAGCAGCCGGGACTACGGGGAGACCCAGTACTTC. Combining the CDR3 with reference TRBV7-3 and TRBJ2-5 gives the whole variable domain GAGVSQTPSNKVTEKGKYVELRCDPISGHTALYWYRQSLGQGPEFLIYFQGTGAADDSGLPNDRFFAVRPEGSVSTLKIQRTERGDSAVYLCASSRDYGETQYFGPGTRLLVL.

This clonotype has more than one count but fewer than ten. The CDR3 nucleotides read TGTGCCAGCAGCTTACGACTAGGGAATGAGCAGTTCTTC. As protein: CASSLRLGNEQFF. The V gene is TRBV11-2, the J gene TRBJ2-1; possibly TRBD2 for D (6 bases). The CDR3 spans 13 residues. Germline V gene sequence: CDR1 SGHAT, CDR2 FQNNGV. V was clipped by 2 bases and J by 7 bases, with 9 bases between them. Complete variable domain (other parts from reference TRBV11-2 and TRBJ2-1): EAGVAQSPRYKIIEKRQSVAFWCNPISGHATLYWYQQILGQGPKLLIQFQNNGVVDDSQLPKDRFSAERLKGVDSTLKIQPAKLEDSAVYLCASSLRLGNEQFFGPGTRLTVL.

The chain combines TRBV20-1 with TRBJ2-3; D perhaps matches TRBD2 (6 bases). The length of the CDR3 is 16 residues. The germline V and J ends were trimmed by 6 bases and 1 base, with 20 bases remaining between them. Germline V gives CDR1 DFQATT, CDR2 SNEGSKA (reference sequence). Here the CDR3 reads CSAPRSGGPGTDTQYF. DNA for the CDR3: TGCAGTGCCCCCCGCTCCGGAGGGCCTGGCACAGATACGCAGTATTTT.

J is TRBJ2-3 and V is TRBV7-3; 10 bases map to TRBD2. The CDR3 consists of 15 residues. CDR1 and CDR2 from the germline V gene are SGHTA and FQGTGA. The trim removed 5 bases at V and 2 bases at J, leaving 4 bases unmatched. The CDR3 reads CASSRSGRVTDTQYF. The DNA for the CDR3 is TGTGCCAGCAGCAGGAGCGGGAGGGTCACAGATACGCAGTATTTT.

This chain links TRBV11-2 with TRBJ1-3; D perhaps matches TRBD1 (6 bases). CDR1 SGHAT and CDR2 FQNNGV come from the germline V gene. The CDR3 loop spans 16 amino acids. Trimming removed 5 bases at V and 4 bases at J, with 18 bases between. The CDR3 here is CASSTQIRDIGNTIYF. Written as DNA, the CDR3 is TGTGCCAGCAGCACGCAAATTAGGGACATCGGAAACACCATATATTTT.

The chain has TRBV6-2 or TRBV6-3 and TRBJ2-3; D is possibly TRBD2 (5 bases). Germline CDR1 MNHEY, CDR2 SVGEGT. Trimming cost V 6 bases and J 0 bases, with 7 bases left between them. The CDR3 covers 13 residues. CDR3 nucleotides: TGTGCCAGCAGGCGGGTGAGCACAGATACGCAGTATTTT. It yields the protein CASRRVSTDTQYF.

The chain employs TRBV20-1 and TRBJ2-6; D gene unclear. Per the germline V gene, CDR1 is DFQATT and CDR2 is SNEGSKA (reference sequence). The CDR3 consists of 13 residues. V was shortened by 6 bases and J by 11 bases, with 17 bases between the two germline ends. The DNA of the CDR3 is TGCAGTGCGAGGCCGACCGCGCCGGACGTCCTGACTTTC. It is translated as CSARPTAPDVLTF.

The CDR3, as DNA: TGTGCCAGCAGTGAAAGTCAGCAAGAGACCCAGTACTTC. Its protein is CASSESQQETQYF. The V gene is TRBV2, the J gene TRBJ2-5, with unresolved D. The CDR3 covers 13 residues. Trimming pared 2 bases from V and 2 bases from J, leaving 6 bases between. Germline CDR1 and CDR2: SNHLY and FYNNEI. The full variable domain, rest sourced from reference TRBV2 and TRBJ2-5, is EPEVTQTPSHQVTQMGQEVILRCVPISNHLYFYWYRQILGQKVEFLVSFYNNEISEKSEIFDDQFSVERPDGSNFTLKIRSTKLEDSAMYFCASSESQQETQYFGPGTRLLVL.

The rearrangement uses TRBV10-3 and TRBJ1-2, with 8 positions matching TRBD1. This CDR3 spans 15 amino acids. V shed 6 bases, J shed 8 bases, and the junction held 14 bases outside the gene matches. Germline V gene lookup returns CDR1 ENHRY and CDR2 SYGVKD. For the CDR3, the DNA is TGTGCCATCAGCCCTCGACAGGGGTCTTCGTCAGGCTACACCTTC. It specifies CAISPRQGSSSGYTF.

The rearrangement uses TRBV20-1 and TRBJ2-7; 14 bases line up with TRBD2. Trimming cost V 6 bases and J 5 bases; bases outside gene matches: 6. CDR1 is DFQATT and CDR2 is SNEGSKA in the germline V gene (reference sequence). The CDR3 consists of 14 residues. The CDR3 bases are TGCAGTGCCCAAGGGACTAGCGGGAGAAACGAGCAGTACTTC. It is translated as CSAQGTSGRNEQYF.

This clonotype has more than one count but fewer than ten. This CDR3 is CASSIDRTGFSNTGELFF. In DNA form, the CDR3 reads TGTGCCAGTAGTATAGATCGAACAGGGTTTTCGAACACCGGGGAGCTGTTTTTT. The chain uses TRBV19 and TRBJ2-2; tentatively, D is TRBD1 (6 bases). The germline gives CDR1 LNHDA, CDR2 SQIVND (reference sequence). V lost 0 bases to trimming and J lost 0 bases, with 14 bases between them. The CDR3 is 18 residues long.

V and J are TRBV20-1 and TRBJ1-5; D possibly corresponds to TRBD1 (5 bases). Germline values: CDR1 DFQATT, CDR2 SNEGSKA (reference sequence). V shed 4 bases and J shed 5 bases, with 12 bases lying between them. CDR3 length equals 13 residues. The CDR3, as DNA: TGCAGTGCTAAGGAAGGGGTCGATCAGCCCCAGCATTTT. It yields the protein CSAKEGVDQPQHF.

This sequence joins TRBV12-3 or TRBV12-4 and TRBJ1-1, with unresolved D. The CDR3 runs 15 residues. Deletions cut 7 bases from V and 3 bases from J, with 18 bases between. CDR3 loop: CASTQDTARYTEAFF. The CDR3 DNA sequence: TGTGCCAGCACCCAAGACACAGCAAGGTACACTGAAGCTTTCTTT.

This clonotype has only a few counts. The chain uses TRBV15 and TRBJ2-1, with 9 bases that match TRBD1. This CDR3 has 13 residues. Germline CDR1 LNHNV, CDR2 YYDKDF (reference sequence). V shed 6 bases, J shed 6 bases, and the junction held 3 bases outside the gene matches. In DNA form, the CDR3 reads TGTGCCACCAGGCCGGACAGGGGCAATGAGCAGTTCTTC. Translating gives CATRPDRGNEQFF.

The chain uses TRBV29-1 and TRBJ2-7; D might be TRBD2 (5 bases). The CDR3 totals 12 residues. V was pared by 2 bases and J by 3 bases, with 8 bases between. Per germline, CDR1 SQVTM and CDR2 ANQGSEA. The CDR3 here is CSVELGDYEQYF. The CDR3 DNA reads TGCAGCGTTGAACTGGGAGACTACGAGCAGTACTTC.

A few counts support this clonotype. V gene TRBV7-3 combines with J gene TRBJ2-3; TRBD1 aligns across 7 bases. The CDR3 is made up of 15 amino acids. Germline CDR1 reads SGHTA; CDR2 reads FQGTGA. Germline trimming cut 5 bases from V and 6 bases from J; bases unmatched to any gene: 11. The CDR3 region is CASSPQGGLGDTQYF. The CDR3 bases are TGTGCCAGCAGCCCCCAAGGGGGCCTCGGGGATACGCAGTATTTT.